This T cell receptor (beta chain) was captured by sequencing in a study of glioma-infiltrating T cells after dendritic cell vaccination. Sequencing used immunoSEQ multiplex PCR; TCRdb keeps in-frame clones, though not all of them. The table shows roughly 100,000 clones, with 90% occurring only once. Time point: after dendritic cell vaccination, including at tumor progression/relapse. Blood PBMC samples: pre-vaccination, two weeks post third vaccination, and at tumor progression. The CDR3 spans 14 residues. Trimming pared 2 bases from V and 3 bases from J, leaving 7 bases between. Germline-derived CDR1 and CDR2 are KGHSH and LQKENI.

Sequenced material: blood, taken after dendritic cell vaccination. V and J are TRBV18 and TRBJ2-2; unclear D gene. The TCR was taken from a human donor with glioblastoma. CDR3 sequence reads: CASSPSSDTGELFF. CDR3 sequence (DNA): TGTGCCAGCTCACCATCTTCGGACACCGGGGAGCTGTTTTTT.